Sequencing of this TCR beta chain was carried out in a study of blood T cell repertoires in COVID-19. V gave up 5 bases and J gave up 3 bases; unmatched junction bases: 7. The germline V gene encodes CDR1 PRHDT and CDR2 FYEKMQ (reference sequence). The CDR3 totals 15 residues. Followed longitudinally, the Seattle patients had been enrolled during active infection. The repertoire was sequenced with immunoSEQ multiplex PCR; TCRdb's copy has only in-frame clones and lacks some. Among 450,000 or so clones, over 85% were seen once, and the ten largest hold around 0.92%. Sequencing was done on a sample of peripheral blood. The origin of this receptor is a man younger than 35 with COVID-19, enrolled during active disease. The chain employs TRBV13 and TRBJ2-1; 7 nucleotides match TRBD1. CDR3 protein: CASSRGGRDYNEQFF. The CDR3 bases are TGTGCCAGCAGCCGAGGGGGCAGGGACTACAATGAGCAGTTCTTC.